The entry below gives a single T cell receptor (beta chain) sequence along with its context. What it binds is unknown. The CDR3 sequence is 13 residues long. The germline V gene encodes CDR1 MDHEN and CDR2 SYDVKM. These data are taken from a study of regulatory T cells. Study results and caveats: Hydrophobic residues at CDR3 positions 6 and 7 were enriched in conventional CD4+ T cells of CD3G-deficient patients. Regulatory T cells showed the strongest V-J pair restriction and V/J gene skewing among patient repertoires.

Primers: 52 TRBV forward and 13 TRBJ reverse. TCRdb's copy holds only in-frame clones and misses some; the assay was immunoSEQ multiplex PCR. The table includes tens of thousands of clones, about 94% detected once. Patients aged 2 to 39 years had fewer naive T cells. This sequence joins TRBV28 and TRBJ2-7; D is perhaps TRBD2 (6 bases). The sample taken for sequencing was conventional CD4+ T cells sorted from blood. This sequence was found in a child younger than 10 with CD3G deficiency. CDR3 loop: CATARDSTYEQYF. Written as DNA, the CDR3 is TGTGCGACAGCCCGGGACTCCACCTACGAGCAGTACTTC.